This entry lists 26 T cell receptor beta chains sequenced from one sample in a study of blood T cell repertoires in COVID-19. Repertoires were generated with immunoSEQ multiplex PCR, while TCRdb's copy carries only in-frame clones and drops some. The sample includes 250,000 or so clones, roughly 86% of them seen just once. The sequenced sample consisted of PBMCs or T cells enriched from blood (not recorded which). These receptors were collected from a woman aged 18-29 years who had recovered from COVID-19.

Here the CDR3 DNA reads TGTGCCAGCAGCAAAGTAACCGGGACTAGCCCCGAAGGGCAGTTCTTC. Translating gives CASSKVTGTSPEGQFF. The chain couples TRBV21-1 to TRBJ2-1; the table's D call, TRBD2, was not checked against the DNA. TRBV21-1 is classified as a pseudogene. The CDR3 has 16 residues.

This clone was detected once. The J gene is TRBJ2-5, the V gene TRBV15, with D perhaps matching TRBD2 (6 bases). Germline CDR1 reads LNHNV; CDR2 reads YYDKDF (reference sequence). Trimming shortened V by 7 bases and J by 4 bases, and 10 bases separated the two germline ends. This CDR3 is 12 amino acids long. CDR3 sequence reads: CATTVEGETQYF. Here the CDR3 DNA reads TGTGCCACCACTGTGGAGGGAGAGACCCAGTACTTC.

DNA for the CDR3: TGTGCCAGCAGCTTTCCCCCGGGACAGGGATCTGGGGCCAACGTCCTGACTTTC. Encoded protein: CASSFPPGQGSGANVLTF. This chain uses TRBV5-6 with TRBJ2-6; TRBD1 agrees at 9 bases. Germline trimming cut 2 bases from V and 1 base from J; bases unmatched to any gene: 7. Germline V CDR1 and CDR2: SGHDT, YYEEEE. The CDR3 loop spans 18 amino acids.

The V call is TRBV29-1, the J call TRBJ2-7; 7 nucleotides line up with TRBD2. The V segment lost 7 bases and the J segment 3 bases; nucleotides outside the gene matches: 3. The CDR3 has 11 amino acids. CDR1 is SQVTM and CDR2 is ANQGSEA in the germline V gene. The DNA of the CDR3 is TGCAGCGGCGGGACTAACTACGAGCAGTACTTC. Encoded protein: CSGGTNYEQYF.

This clone was observed a single time. The genes are TRBV4-1 and TRBJ2-3; weak D call: TRBD2 (6 bases). The CDR3 sequence is 16 residues long. CDR1 and CDR2 from the germline V gene are MGHRA and YSYEKL. The V and J ends lost 4 bases and 2 bases respectively, with 16 bases between them. Here the CDR3 reads CASSLRTTGITDTQYF. The CDR3 DNA follows: TGCGCCAGCAGCCTGCGGACTACTGGGATCACAGATACGCAGTATTTT.

The table lists this clone with a few counts. V usage is TRBV5-1 and J usage is TRBJ1-5; D gene uncertain. The V and J ends lost 0 bases and 1 base respectively, with 2 bases between them. This CDR3 is built from 13 residues. From germline, CDR1 is SGHRS and CDR2 YFSETQ. CDR3: CASSLASNQPQHF. Written as DNA, the CDR3 is TGCGCCAGCAGCTTGGCGAGCAATCAGCCCCAGCATTTT.

In nucleotides, the CDR3 is TGTGCCAGTAGCGAGTTCGGCCGGGAGAACACCGGGGAGCTGTTTTTT. It yields the protein CASSEFGRENTGELFF. The rearrangement uses TRBV19 and TRBJ2-2; tentative D call: TRBD2 (5 bases). This CDR3 is 16 amino acids long. V lost 6 bases and J 1 base, leaving 15 bases between the germline ends. CDR1 and CDR2 from the germline V gene are LNHDA and SQIVND (reference sequence).

The chain joins TRBV30 to TRBJ1-1; 7 positions agree with TRBD1. V lost 0 bases, J lost 3 bases, and 7 bases stayed unmatched. Germline assignment: CDR1 GTSNPN and CDR2 SVGIG (reference sequence). The CDR3 extends over 15 amino acids. The CDR3 DNA sequence: TGTGCCTGGAGTGTTGGGGGACAGTTTTACACTGAAGCTTTCTTT. This codes for CAWSVGGQFYTEAFF. Combining the CDR3 with reference TRBV30 and TRBJ1-1 gives the whole variable domain SQTIHQWPATLVQPVGSPLSLECTVEGTSNPNLYWYRQAAGRGLQLLFYSVGIGQISSEVPQNLSASRPQDRQFILSSKKLLLSDSGFYLCAWSVGGQFYTEAFFGQGTRLTVV.

V gene TRBV7-9 combines with J gene TRBJ2-1; no clear D. Trimming took off 2 bases at V and 3 bases at J, with 8 bases between the two ends. Germline V gene data show CDR1 as SEHNR and CDR2 as FQNEAQ (reference sequence). CDR3 length: 14 residues. The DNA of the CDR3 is TGTGCCAGCAGCTTACAGGATGACTACAATGAGCAGTTCTTC. This encodes CASSLQDDYNEQFF. Variable domain in full (rest from reference TRBV7-9 and TRBJ2-1): DTGVSQNPRHKITKRGQNVTFRCDPISEHNRLYWYRQTLGQGPEFLTYFQNEAQLEKSRLLSDRFSAERPKGSFSTLEIQRTEQGDSAMYLCASSLQDDYNEQFFGPGTRLTVL.

The V and J genes are TRBV5-6 and TRBJ2-5; 12 bases match TRBD1. In germline, CDR1 is SGHDT, CDR2 YYEEEE. CDR3 size: 15 residues. The junction had 8 bases not matched to a gene; V was cut back by 3 bases and J by 8 bases. The CDR3 region has the DNA TGTGCCAGCAGCTATGGGACAGGGGGCGAAAATACCCAGTACTTC. Protein product: CASSYGTGGENTQYF.

The chain recombines TRBV5-6 with TRBJ2-2; 7 bases are a match to TRBD2. J lost 4 bases, V lost 3 bases, and 15 bases had no gene match. The CDR3 is 18 amino acids. The germline V gene has CDR1 SGHDT and CDR2 YYEEEE. CDR3 nucleotide sequence: TGTGCCAGCAGCTCTCCCGGTTGGGGGGGACGTTTCACCGGGGAGCTGTTTTTT. This codes for CASSSPGWGGRFTGELFF. The variable domain in full, with the rest retrieved from reference TRBV5-6 and TRBJ2-2, is DAGVTQSPTHLIKTRGQQVTLRCSPKSGHDTVSWYQQALGQGPQFIFQYYEEEERQRGNFPDRFSGHQFPNYSSELNVNALLLGDSALYLCASSSPGWGGRFTGELFFGEGSRLTVL.

J is TRBJ2-1 and V is TRBV7-9; 10 nucleotides line up with TRBD2. J lost 9 bases, V lost 2 bases, and 7 bases had no gene match. This CDR3 has 15 amino acids. Germline CDR1 and CDR2: SEHNR and FQNEAQ (reference sequence). Written as DNA, the CDR3 is TGTGCCAGCAGCTTACCAAGCGGGGGGGCCGGTGAGCAGTTCTTC. This sequence encodes CASSLPSGGAGEQFF.

The V and J genes are TRBV14 and TRBJ2-1, with D unclear. The germline V gene has CDR1 SGHDN and CDR2 FVKESK. Trimming shortened V by 0 bases and J by 8 bases, and 2 bases separated the two germline ends. The CDR3 sequence is 11 residues long. CDR3 nucleotide sequence: TGTGCCAGCAGCCAAGACTATGAGCAGTTCTTC. It translates to CASSQDYEQFF. The whole variable domain, filled in from reference TRBV14 and TRBJ2-1, reads EAGVTQFPSHSVIEKGQTVTLRCDPISGHDNLYWYRRVMGKEIKFLLHFVKESKQDESGMPNNRFLAERTGGTYSTLKVQPAELEDSGVYFCASSQDYEQFFGPGTRLTVL.

The chain couples TRBV2 to TRBJ1-2; perhaps TRBD1 as D (6 bases). The germline V gene has CDR1 SNHLY and CDR2 FYNNEI. Trimming cost V 5 bases and J 4 bases, with 14 bases left between them. This CDR3 spans 14 amino acids. CDR3: CASSLTGLGYGYTF. CDR3 coding DNA: TGTGCCAGCAGTTTGACAGGTTTAGGCTATGGCTACACCTTC.

V is TRBV3-1 (or the pseudogene TRBV3-2) and J is TRBJ1-1; the match to TRBD1 covers 8 bases. The germline gives CDR1 LGHDT, CDR2 YNNKEL (reference sequence). V was pared by 5 bases and J by 5 bases, with 7 bases of the junction left unmatched. The CDR3 runs 14 residues. In nucleotides, the CDR3 is TGTGCCAGCAGCTCCACATGGACAGGGACTGAAGCTTTCTTT. Translated, it gives CASSSTWTGTEAFF.

This clone appeared once. The J gene is TRBJ2-1, the V gene TRBV11-2; D remains ambiguous. The germline V gene has CDR1 SGHAT and CDR2 FQNNGV. Trimming stripped 0 bases from V and 7 bases from J, with 13 bases between. This CDR3 has 15 amino acids. This CDR3 reads CASSLERRFGNEQFF. For the CDR3, the DNA is TGTGCCAGCAGCTTAGAGCGCCGGTTTGGTAATGAGCAGTTCTTC.

The chain employs TRBV7-3 and TRBJ2-1; 12 nucleotides line up with TRBD2. CDR3 length: 16 amino acids. From germline, CDR1 is SGHTA and CDR2 FQGTGA. V shed 5 bases, J shed 7 bases, and the junction held 9 bases outside the gene matches. In nucleotides, the CDR3 is TGTGCCAGCAGCATCGGACTAGCGGGAATGGCGAATGAGCAGTTCTTC. Its translation: CASSIGLAGMANEQFF.

The genes are TRBV28 and TRBJ1-3, with 11 bases that match TRBD1. Germline V gives CDR1 MDHEN, CDR2 SYDVKM. The CDR3 contains 14 residues. J was trimmed by 5 bases and V by 5 bases; bases with no gene match: 2. The chain's CDR3 is CASSRTGGRNTIYF. Here the CDR3 DNA reads TGTGCCAGCAGTCGGACAGGGGGCAGAAACACCATATATTTT.

The gene calls are TRBV14 and TRBJ2-1; D gene unclear. CDR1 and CDR2 (germline): SGHDN, FVKESK. The V end was cut by 5 bases, the J end by 0 bases, with 11 bases between. The CDR3 has 15 amino acids. The CDR3 is CASSAKGASYNEQFF. The CDR3 DNA reads as TGTGCCAGCAGCGCAAAAGGAGCCTCCTACAATGAGCAGTTCTTC.

V usage is TRBV6-5 and J usage is TRBJ1-1, with 9 bases identical to TRBD1. The CDR3 totals 13 residues. V lost 6 bases and J lost 4; bases outside the gene matches: 3. From germline, CDR1 is MNHEY and CDR2 SVGAGI. The CDR3 loop reads CASSRQGVTEAFF. The DNA of the CDR3 is TGTGCCAGCAGCAGACAGGGGGTCACTGAAGCTTTCTTT.

The chain joins TRBV6-5 to TRBJ2-2; no definite D call. Deletions cut 0 bases from V and 8 bases from J, with 7 bases between. Germline loops: CDR1 MNHEY, CDR2 SVGAGI. This CDR3 is 13 amino acids long. DNA for the CDR3: TGTGCCAGCAGTTACTCGACTCTTGGGGAGCTGTTTTTT. Protein: CASSYSTLGELFF.

The gene calls are TRBV6-5 and TRBJ2-7; 8 nucleotides agree with TRBD1. CDR3 length equals 11 residues. From germline, CDR1 is MNHEY and CDR2 SVGAGI. V dropped 5 bases and J dropped 12; count of bases not matched to a gene: 6. CDR3 in amino acids: CASSHGQGVYF. CDR3 bases: TGTGCCAGCAGTCACGGACAGGGAGTGTACTTC.

The chain has TRBV12-3 or TRBV12-4 and TRBJ2-3; D unclear. V was clipped by 4 bases and J by 4 bases, with 9 bases between them. This CDR3 comprises 13 residues. CDR3 nucleotides: TGTGCCAGCAGTTCAGGTACCGCAGATACGCAGTATTTT. It specifies CASSSGTADTQYF.

V and J are TRBV11-2 and TRBJ1-2, with D perhaps TRBD1 (5 bases). The CDR3 runs to 15 residues. With 3 bases removed from V and 3 bases from J, the gap between germline ends came to 14 bases. Germline V CDR1 and CDR2: SGHAT, FQNNGV. This CDR3 is CASSFTTRADYGYTF. The CDR3 DNA sequence: TGTGCCAGCAGCTTCACCACCAGGGCGGACTATGGCTACACCTTC.

This chain links TRBV14 with TRBJ1-2, with 8 bases matching TRBD1. The CDR3 consists of 14 residues. J gave up 6 bases and V 5 bases, and 8 bases lay outside the gene matches. Germline lookup yields CDR1 SGHDN and CDR2 FVKESK. CDR3 nucleotide sequence: TGTGCCAGCAGCAGACGACAGGGGATGCATGGCTACACCTTC. This gives the protein CASSRRQGMHGYTF.

The chain is built from TRBV2 and TRBJ2-7, with TRBD1 as a possible D gene (6 bases). The CDR3 is 12 amino acids. CDR1 is SNHLY and CDR2 is FYNNEI in the germline V gene. Trimming took off 6 bases at V and 2 bases at J, with 8 bases between the two ends. The CDR3 is CASSDRTYEQYF. Here the CDR3 DNA reads TGTGCCAGCAGCGACAGGACCTACGAGCAGTACTTC.